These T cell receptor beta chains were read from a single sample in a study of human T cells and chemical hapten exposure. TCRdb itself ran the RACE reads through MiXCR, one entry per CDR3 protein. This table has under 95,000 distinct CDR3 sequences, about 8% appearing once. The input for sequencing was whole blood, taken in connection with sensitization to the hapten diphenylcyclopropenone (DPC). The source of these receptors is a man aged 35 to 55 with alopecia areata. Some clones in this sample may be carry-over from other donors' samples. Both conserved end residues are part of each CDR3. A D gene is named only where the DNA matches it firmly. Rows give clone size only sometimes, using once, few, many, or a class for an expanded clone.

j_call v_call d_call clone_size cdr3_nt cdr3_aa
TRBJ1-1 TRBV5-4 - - TGTGCCAGCAGCTGGGAACTGCTGAACACTGAAGCTTTCTTT CASSWELLNTEAFF
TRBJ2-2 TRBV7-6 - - TGTGCCAGCAGCTTAGGCTTCCAGGAGTACACCGGGGAGCTGTTTTTT CASSLGFQEYTGELFF
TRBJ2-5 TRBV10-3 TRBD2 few TGTGCCATCAGTGACCGAACCGGGACTAGCGGGAGTGGGCCAGAGACCCAGTACTTC CAISDRTGTSGSGPETQYF
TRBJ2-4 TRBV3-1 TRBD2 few TGTGCCAGCAGCCAAGATCAAGGGGAGGGAAACATTCAGTACTTC CASSQDQGEGNIQYF
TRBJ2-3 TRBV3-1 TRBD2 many TGTGCCAGCAGCCAAGACGGGACTAGCGGAAGCACAGATACGCAGTATTTT CASSQDGTSGSTDTQYF
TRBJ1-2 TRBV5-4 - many TGTGCCAGCAGCTTGGATTCCAGGGACTATGGCTACACCTTC CASSLDSRDYGYTF
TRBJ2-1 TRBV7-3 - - TGTGCCACCCCGGATTGCAATGAGCAGTTCTTC CATPDCNEQFF
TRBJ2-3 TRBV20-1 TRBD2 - TGCAGTGCTAGCCTAGCGGGAGTTCTCCCCGAGACAGATACGCAGTATTTT CSASLAGVLPETDTQYF
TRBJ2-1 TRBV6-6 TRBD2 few TGTGCCAGCAGTTACGGCGGGAGCCCTTGGAATGAGCAGTTCTTC CASSYGGSPWNEQFF
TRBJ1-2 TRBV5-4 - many TGTGCCAGCAGCCCTGACTCTTATGGCTACACCTTC CASSPDSYGYTF
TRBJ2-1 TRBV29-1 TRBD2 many TGCAGCGTTGACGGCCTAGCGGGAGGGTTGGATGAGCAGTTCTTC CSVDGLAGGLDEQFF
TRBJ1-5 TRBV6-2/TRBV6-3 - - TGTGCCAGCATCGACGGTTATAGCAATCAGCCCCAGCATTTT CASIDGYSNQPQHF
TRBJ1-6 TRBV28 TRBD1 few TGTGCCAGCTGTCCGGGACAGTTGAATCCCGGACCCCTCCACTTT CASCPGQLNPGPLHF
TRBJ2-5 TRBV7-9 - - TGTGCCAGCAGCTTAGTTGCGGGCCATCAAGAGACCCAGTACTTC CASSLVAGHQETQYF
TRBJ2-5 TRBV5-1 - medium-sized TGCGCCAGCAGCTTGGTCGAAGGGATTGAGACCCAGTACTTC CASSLVEGIETQYF
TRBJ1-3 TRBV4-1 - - TGCGCCAGCAGCCAAGATGGGGGCAACACCATATATTTT CASSQDGGNTIYF
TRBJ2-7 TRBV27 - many TGTGCCAGCCTACCTGGGGCCTCCGCCTACGAGCAGTACTTC CASLPGASAYEQYF
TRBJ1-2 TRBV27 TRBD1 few TGTGCCAGCAGTTTAAATTACAGGGGAAGCTATGGCTACACCTTC CASSLNYRGSYGYTF
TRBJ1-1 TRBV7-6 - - TGTGCCAGCAGCTTGGCGACAGGGAACACTGAAGCTTTCTTT CASSLATGNTEAFF
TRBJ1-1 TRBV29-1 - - TGCAGCGGGGAGAGAGACCTTGGAAGAGCTTTCTTT CSGERDLGRAFF
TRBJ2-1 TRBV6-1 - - TGTGCCAGCAGTGAAGGATCCTATGGACAGAGTATACCGTTGCGGAATGAGCAGTTCTTC CASSEGSYGQSIPLRNEQFF
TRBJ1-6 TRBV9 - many TGTGCCAGCAGAGTCGGGGATTCACCCCTCCACTTT CASRVGDSPLHF
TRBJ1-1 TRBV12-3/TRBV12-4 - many TGTGCCAGCAGTCGCGCCCCAGGGCACAACACTGAAGCTTTCTTT CASSRAPGHNTEAFF
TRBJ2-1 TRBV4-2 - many TGTGCCAGCAGCCAAGGCATTGGGGAGGGGGTATACAATGAGCAGTTCTTC CASSQGIGEGVYNEQFF
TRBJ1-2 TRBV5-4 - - TGTGCCAGCAGCTTGGCAGACAGGACTGGCTACACCTTC CASSLADRTGYTF
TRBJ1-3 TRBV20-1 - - TGCAGTGCTAGACCGGAGGCAGGAGGAAACACCATATATTTT CSARPEAGGNTIYF
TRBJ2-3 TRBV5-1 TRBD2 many TGCGCCAGCAGCTCAAGACTAGCGGGAGTGCGCACAGATACGCAGTATTTT CASSSRLAGVRTDTQYF
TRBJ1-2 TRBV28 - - TGTGCCAGCAGCACAAGCAACCGGGGCGGCTACACCTTC CASSTSNRGGYTF
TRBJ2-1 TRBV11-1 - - TGTGCCAGCAGCTATGAATCGGAAACCTACAATGAGCAGTTCTTC CASSYESETYNEQFF